This is a list of T cell receptor beta chains from one sample in a study of OX40 agonist ivuxolimab in advanced cancers. Here immunoSEQ multiplex PCR was the method, and the copy in TCRdb shows in-frame clones only, minus some. The repertoire consists of some 140,000 clones, with more than 85% occurring once and the leading ten covering over 0.8%. Sequencing was performed on CD4+ or CD8+ T cells sorted from blood, taken in a trial of the OX40 agonist ivuxolimab. The receptors stem from an adult with an advanced solid tumor such as melanoma, head and neck, liver or kidney cancer. CDR3s leave out the opening cysteine and the closing phenylalanine or tryptophan. Fields, in order: V gene, J gene, CDR3 protein.

V gene: TRBV6-6
J gene: TRBJ2-6
CDR3 protein: ASMGDLYSGANVLT

V gene: TRBV10-3
J gene: TRBJ2-3
CDR3 protein: AISGGTSLTDTQY

V gene: TRBV2
J gene: TRBJ2-7
CDR3 protein: ASSEGLAGDEQY

V gene: TRBV27
J gene: TRBJ1-4
CDR3 protein: ASSPLSGGNEKLF

V gene: TRBV15
J gene: TRBJ1-6
CDR3 protein: ATSPKRKGDNSPLH

V gene: TRBV7-2
J gene: TRBJ2-3
CDR3 protein: ASSLTAVTDTQY

V gene: TRBV1
J gene: TRBJ1-2
CDR3 protein: TSVTLRQGAVYGYT

V gene: TRBV11-2
J gene: TRBJ1-2
CDR3 protein: ASSSFRGAGYGYT

V gene: TRBV18
J gene: TRBJ2-6
CDR3 protein: ASSPPKGAGANVLT

V gene: TRBV5-4
J gene: TRBJ1-1
CDR3 protein: ASSLAAQNTEAF

V gene: TRBV18
J gene: TRBJ1-2
CDR3 protein: ASSPGGPYGYT

V gene: TRBV9
J gene: TRBJ2-2
CDR3 protein: ASSAHWTSGTDTGELF

V gene: TRBV19
J gene: TRBJ1-1
CDR3 protein: ASSTPGNTEAF

V gene: TRBV28
J gene: TRBJ1-4
CDR3 protein: ASSPSRGRDRNEKLF

V gene: TRBV19
J gene: TRBJ1-5
CDR3 protein: ASRSSLRWDQPQH

V gene: TRBV6-1
J gene: TRBJ2-3
CDR3 protein: ASSLPGTVDTQY

V gene: TRBV7-9
J gene: TRBJ2-1
CDR3 protein: ASSLGLEGNEQF

V gene: TRBV29-1
J gene: TRBJ1-2
CDR3 protein: SVGGGEGYGYT

V gene: TRBV7-2
J gene: TRBJ2-2
CDR3 protein: ASSLAEGLTGELF

V gene: TRBV29-1
J gene: TRBJ1-1
CDR3 protein: SPPGDTEAF

V gene: TRBV10-3
J gene: TRBJ1-2
CDR3 protein: AISDRDGGYT

V gene: TRBV27
J gene: TRBJ1-6
CDR3 protein: ASSKSGTASNSPLH

V gene: TRBV7-7
J gene: TRBJ2-1
CDR3 protein: ASSSMAGQGTQNEQF

V gene: TRBV28
J gene: TRBJ1-3
CDR3 protein: ASYDFPGNTIY

V gene: TRBV5-1
J gene: TRBJ2-5
CDR3 protein: ASSLGAASGHQETQY

V gene: TRBV21-1
J gene: TRBJ2-7
CDR3 protein: ASSKVAGQAYEQY

V gene: TRBV18
J gene: TRBJ2-7
CDR3 protein: ASSPGQERAYEQY

V gene: TRBV19
J gene: TRBJ2-7
CDR3 protein: ASSMARTEQY

V gene: TRBV18
J gene: TRBJ1-1
CDR3 protein: ASTTDYEAF

V gene: TRBV5-5
J gene: TRBJ1-3
CDR3 protein: ASSLISSGNTIY

V gene: TRBV5-1
J gene: TRBJ2-7
CDR3 protein: ASRNGSNEQY

V gene: TRBV27
J gene: TRBJ2-7
CDR3 protein: AVSVRDRAPYEQY

V gene: TRBV6-1
J gene: TRBJ2-3
CDR3 protein: ASRRLGSPDTQY

V gene: TRBV6-6
J gene: TRBJ2-3
CDR3 protein: ASSSSGTGLDTQY

V gene: TRBV28
J gene: TRBJ2-7
CDR3 protein: ASLSGSSYEQY

V gene: TRBV27
J gene: TRBJ2-5
CDR3 protein: ASSLGSQETQY

V gene: TRBV5-1
J gene: TRBJ1-5
CDR3 protein: ASRPDITYQPQH

V gene: TRBV7-7
J gene: TRBJ2-3
CDR3 protein: ASSGSGSDTQY

V gene: TRBV28
J gene: TRBJ1-3
CDR3 protein: ASRTPASGNTIY

V gene: TRBV28
J gene: TRBJ1-2
CDR3 protein: ASSLGLSNYGYT

V gene: TRBV2
J gene: TRBJ2-3
CDR3 protein: ASSGGQGTDTQY

V gene: TRBV6-5
J gene: TRBJ2-7
CDR3 protein: ASGARGYEQY

V gene: TRBV6-5
J gene: TRBJ1-1
CDR3 protein: ASSPHQGFPEAF

V gene: TRBV16
J gene: TRBJ2-3
CDR3 protein: ASSLNGLPTDTQY

V gene: TRBV7-8
J gene: TRBJ1-3
CDR3 protein: ASSLRATGPSGNTIY

V gene: TRBV10-3
J gene: TRBJ1-5
CDR3 protein: ATRQGGNSNQPQH

V gene: TRBV7-7
J gene: TRBJ1-2
CDR3 protein: ASIPHGYT

V gene: TRBV7-9
J gene: TRBJ2-7
CDR3 protein: ASSLAQSGTGSYEQY

V gene: TRBV9
J gene: TRBJ1-3
CDR3 protein: ASSGRGKQNTIY

V gene: TRBV5-6
J gene: TRBJ1-2
CDR3 protein: ASSWGDVAGGYT

V gene: TRBV5-4
J gene: TRBJ2-7
CDR3 protein: ASRTLGDSCEQY

V gene: TRBV7-2
J gene: TRBJ1-5
CDR3 protein: ASSRGDQPQH

V gene: TRBV5-6
J gene: TRBJ1-5
CDR3 protein: ASSFRDRDNQPQH

V gene: TRBV7-2
J gene: TRBJ2-7
CDR3 protein: ASSPSSGGRHEQY

V gene: TRBV29-1
J gene: TRBJ2-1
CDR3 protein: SVADRALYNEQF

V gene: TRBV19
J gene: TRBJ2-3
CDR3 protein: ASTLGQERDTQY

V gene: TRBV9
J gene: TRBJ2-6
CDR3 protein: ASSVVGGAGANVLT

V gene: TRBV10-3
J gene: TRBJ2-5
CDR3 protein: AISPSGGKGQETQY